This entry lists 9 T cell receptor beta chains sequenced from one sample in a study of cytomegalovirus exposure and HLA in healthy donors. The PCR was carried out with 60 Vbeta primers and 13 Jbeta primers. Repertoires were generated with immunoSEQ multiplex PCR, while TCRdb's copy carries only in-frame clones and drops some. The sample has 150,000 to 200,000 clones, around 80% seen once. Sample: PBMCs. All receptors come from a male donor in good health and CMV-seropositive.

The chain links TRBV5-8 to TRBJ2-1, with 8 nucleotides matching TRBD2. J was trimmed by 8 bases and V by 6 bases; bases with no gene match: 16. Looked up from germline, CDR1 is SGHTS and CDR2 is YDEGEE. There are 16 residues in the CDR3. CDR3 amino acids: CASIFIGTRLNDEQFF. DNA of the CDR3: TGTGCCAGCATCTTTATAGGGACTAGACTTAACGATGAGCAGTTCTTC.

Note on this clone: A junction end diverges from the germline sequence, so it may reflect a read error. The V gene is TRBV7-9, the J gene TRBJ1-1; D call uncertain. CDR1 is SEHNR and CDR2 is FQNEAQ in the germline V gene (reference sequence). The CDR3 loop spans 11 amino acids. CDR3 sequence reads: CASSLGRSLLF. CDR3 bases: TGTGCCAGCAGCTTAGGCAGGTCCCTTCTCTTT.

The genes are TRBV28 and TRBJ2-7; no clear D gene. Germline CDR1 and CDR2: MDHEN and SYDVKM. The V end lost 3 bases, the J end lost 3 bases, and 9 bases lay between the germline ends. This CDR3 spans 13 amino acids. The CDR3 is CASSLGSFYEQYF. The CDR3 nucleotides are TGTGCCAGCAGTTTGGGCAGCTTCTACGAGCAGTACTTC.

J is TRBJ2-3 and V is TRBV19; 13 nucleotides align to TRBD2. With V trimmed by 6 bases and J by 1 base, 10 bases remained unmatched. CDR1 is LNHDA, CDR2 SQIVND, per germline (reference sequence). The CDR3 sequence is 18 residues long. DNA of the CDR3: TGTGCCAGTAGGACCAGGACTAGCGGGAGTGGGGGCACAGATACGCAGTATTTT. Amino acids: CASRTRTSGSGGTDTQYF.

This chain joins TRBV6-5 and TRBJ1-2; no reliable D call. The CDR3 is 14 amino acids. V was pared by 0 bases and J by 4 bases, with 9 bases between. Germline-derived CDR1 and CDR2 are MNHEY and SVGAGI. CDR3 nucleotide sequence: TGTGCCAGCAGTTACTCGGAGACCCTCTATGGCTACACCTTC. Encoded protein: CASSYSETLYGYTF.

The chain joins TRBV28 to TRBJ2-1; D possibly corresponds to TRBD2 (6 bases). Germline-derived CDR1 and CDR2 are MDHEN and SYDVKM. There are 14 residues in the CDR3. The V end lost 2 bases, the J end lost 5 bases, and 10 bases lay between the germline ends. This CDR3 reads CASSLRAGHNEQFF. DNA of the CDR3: TGTGCCAGCAGTTTAAGGGCGGGGCACAATGAGCAGTTCTTC.

V is TRBV13 and J is TRBJ2-1; weak D call: TRBD1 (5 bases). V was cut by 1 base and J by 9 bases, with 13 bases left in between. The CDR3 loop spans 14 amino acids. Germline V gene lookup returns CDR1 PRHDT and CDR2 FYEKMQ (reference sequence). The CDR3 here is CASSLVPGQGEQFF. The CDR3 bases are TGTGCCAGCAGCTTAGTTCCAGGGCAGGGTGAGCAGTTCTTC.

This chain joins TRBV11-3 and TRBJ2-7, with 7 bases aligning to TRBD2. The V gene end was trimmed by 0 bases and the J gene end by 3 bases; junction bases not matched to a gene: 5. Per germline, CDR1 SGHNT and CDR2 YENEEA. The CDR3 extends over 15 amino acids. As DNA, the CDR3 is TGTGCCAGCAGCTTAGATAGGGAGGGCCTCTACGAGCAGTACTTC. It is translated as CASSLDREGLYEQYF.

This clone has just one count. At one of its ends the junction is not consistent with the germline gene, which may arise from a read error. J is TRBJ2-5 and V is TRBV7-9; 9 nucleotides align to TRBD1. The CDR3 consists of 15 residues. Germline CDR1 SEHNR, CDR2 FQNEAQ (reference sequence). CDR3 DNA sequence: TGTGCCAGCAGCTACCGGGACAGGGCCGAAGAGGCCCAGTACTTC. Its translation: CASSYRDRAEEAQYF.